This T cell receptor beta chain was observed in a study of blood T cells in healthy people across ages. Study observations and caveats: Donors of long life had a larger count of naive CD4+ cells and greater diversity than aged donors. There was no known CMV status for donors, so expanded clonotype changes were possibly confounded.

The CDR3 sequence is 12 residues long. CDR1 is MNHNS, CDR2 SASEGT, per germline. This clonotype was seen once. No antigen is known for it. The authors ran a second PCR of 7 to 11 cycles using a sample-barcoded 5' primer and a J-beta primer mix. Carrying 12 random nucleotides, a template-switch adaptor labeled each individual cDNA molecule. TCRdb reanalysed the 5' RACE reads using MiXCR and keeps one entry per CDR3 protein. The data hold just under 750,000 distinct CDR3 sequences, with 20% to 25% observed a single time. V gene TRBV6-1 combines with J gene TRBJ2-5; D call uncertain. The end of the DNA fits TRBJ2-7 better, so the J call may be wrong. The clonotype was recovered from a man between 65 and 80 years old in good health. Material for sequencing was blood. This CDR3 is CASSERVYEQYF. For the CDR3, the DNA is TGTGCCAGCAGTGAAAGGGTATACGAGCAGTACTTC.